The 13 T cell receptor beta chains below all came from one sample that was sequenced in a study of OX40 agonist ivuxolimab in advanced cancers. Data came from immunoSEQ multiplex PCR; TCRdb stores just in-frame clones and leaves some out. The data hold nearly 80,000 clones, with roughly 87% observed a single time. The sequenced sample was CD4+ or CD8+ T cells sorted from blood, obtained in a trial of the OX40 agonist ivuxolimab. Receptors originate from an adult with an advanced solid tumor such as melanoma, head and neck, liver or kidney cancer.

The chain uses TRBV7-9 and TRBJ1-2; maybe TRBD1 (5 bases). The CDR3 consists of 14 residues. Trimming removed 7 bases from V and 4 bases from J, with 16 bases in between. Germline V lookup: CDR1 SEHNR, CDR2 FQNEAQ (reference sequence). CDR3 DNA: TGTGCCAGCATCCAATTGGTCAGGGCCTATGGCTACACCTTC. The encoded protein is CASIQLVRAYGYTF.

The table lists this clone with a count of one. The chain combines TRBV10-2 with TRBJ2-3, with D possibly called TRBD1 or TRBD2 (5 bases each). The ends were cut back, 7 bases at V and 4 bases at J, with 18 bases in the middle. CDR1 WSHSY and CDR2 SAAADI come from the germline V gene. The CDR3 totals 15 residues. The CDR3 loop is CASTFSGMGADTQYF. The CDR3 DNA is TGCGCCAGCACCTTTTCGGGGATGGGGGCAGATACGCAGTATTTT.

The sample holds one count of this clone. The rearrangement joins TRBV5-1 to TRBJ2-5; D gene ambiguous. V was clipped by 2 bases and J by 4 bases, with 9 bases between them. CDR3 length equals 13 residues. In germline, CDR1 is SGHRS, CDR2 YFSETQ. As DNA, the CDR3 is TGCGCCAGCAGCTTAAGGGTGGGAGAGACCCAGTACTTC. Its translation: CASSLRVGETQYF.

This rearrangement joins TRBV2 to TRBJ1-3; a weak D match, TRBD1 (5 bases). Trimming cost V 7 bases and J 8 bases, with 15 bases left between them. The germline V gene encodes CDR1 SNHLY and CDR2 FYNNEI. The CDR3 is made up of 13 amino acids. CDR3 DNA sequence: TGTGCCAGCACATCAACGGGGGGGGACACCATATATTTT. Translating it yields CASTSTGGDTIYF.

The rearrangement joins TRBV4-1 to TRBJ2-3; 9 positions match TRBD2. CDR1 is MGHRA and CDR2 is YSYEKL in the germline V gene. The CDR3 has 17 residues. V shed 3 bases and J 3 bases; nucleotides not matched to a gene: 10. The CDR3 DNA reads as TGCGCCAGCAGCCACCGACTGGCGGGGGGGCCTACAGATACGCAGTATTTT. Translation: CASSHRLAGGPTDTQYF.

The chain employs TRBV30 and TRBJ1-1; D gene uncertain. Trimming pared 1 base from V and 3 bases from J, leaving 6 bases between. The CDR3 has 12 residues. CDR1 GTSNPN and CDR2 SVGIG come from the germline V gene (reference sequence). CDR3 residues: CAWSAQYTEAFF. The CDR3 coding sequence is TGTGCCTGGAGTGCACAGTACACTGAAGCTTTCTTT.

To note about this clone: An end of the junction does not agree with germline; a read error may underlie this. The rearrangement uses TRBV7-7 and TRBJ2-1; 7 nucleotides match TRBD1. Germline V gene lookup returns CDR1 SSHAT and CDR2 FNYEAQ (reference sequence). The CDR3 is 13 amino acids. The CDR3 coding sequence is TGTGCTAGCAGCTTACAGGGGTGGGATGAGCAGTTCTTC. This codes for CASSLQGWDEQFF.

The V call is TRBV19, the J call TRBJ1-2; no reliable D call. Germline CDR1 is LNHDA and CDR2 is SQIVND (reference sequence). V lost 0 bases, J lost 8 bases, and 10 bases lay in between. CDR3 length: 13 residues. The CDR3 sequence: CASSIDRFRGYTF. The DNA of the CDR3 is TGTGCCAGTAGTATAGACCGGTTCCGCGGCTACACCTTC.

The chain links TRBV9 to TRBJ2-6; D ambiguous. Germline assignment: CDR1 SGDLS and CDR2 YYNGEE. The CDR3 runs 15 residues. Trimming took 1 base from V and 0 from J, leaving 5 bases between them. As DNA, the CDR3 is TGTGCCAGCAGCGTAATGGACTCTGGGGCCAACGTCCTGACTTTC. Residues: CASSVMDSGANVLTF.

In DNA form, the CDR3 reads TGTGCCAGCAGCTTAGTGGTGGGTTTGGGGACAGATACGCAGTATTTT. Its protein product is CASSLVVGLGTDTQYF. The chain recombines TRBV7-2 with TRBJ2-3; D remains unclear. Germline V gene sequence: CDR1 SGHTA, CDR2 FQGNSA. The CDR3 runs to 16 residues. The germline V and J ends were trimmed by 1 base and 3 bases, with 14 bases remaining between them.

The genes are TRBV2 and TRBJ2-1; 11 bases align to TRBD2. Trimming removed 7 bases from V and 7 bases from J; junction bases left unmatched: 9. This CDR3 is built from 15 residues. CDR1 is SNHLY, CDR2 FYNNEI, per germline. CDR3 region: CASKWLAGGWNEQFF. The CDR3 region has the DNA TGTGCCAGCAAGTGGCTAGCGGGGGGTTGGAATGAGCAGTTCTTC.

The chain joins TRBV5-6 to TRBJ2-4; the match to TRBD1 covers 7 bases. Germline values: CDR1 SGHDT, CDR2 YYEEEE. The V segment lost 4 bases and the J segment 2 bases; nucleotides outside the gene matches: 9. The CDR3 is 16 residues long. CDR3 sequence reads: CASSLQTTGSKNIQYF. CDR3 nucleotide sequence: TGTGCCAGCAGCCTACAGACGACAGGGTCCAAAAACATTCAGTACTTC.

The chain employs TRBV7-3 and TRBJ2-2; the D gene is possibly TRBD1 (5 bases). V was trimmed by 0 bases and J by 6 bases, leaving 11 bases between them. Germline values: CDR1 SGHTA, CDR2 FQGTGA. This CDR3 contains 15 residues. CDR3 sequence (DNA): TGTGCCAGCAGCTTAACGGCCCAGGGTGCCGGGGAGCTGTTTTTT. Amino acid sequence: CASSLTAQGAGELFF.